This T cell receptor (beta chain) is drawn from a study of OX40 agonist ivuxolimab in advanced cancers. Looking at the study overall: Ivuxolimab, which targeted the costimulatory receptor OX40 (CD134), was an agonistic, fully human IgG2 monoclonal antibody. Intravenous ivuxolimab was administered to patients every 2 weeks at six dose levels: 0.01, 0.1, 0.3, 1.5, 3 and 10 mg/kg. Among the approximately 50 dose-escalation patients, about 19 had hepatocellular carcinoma, about 15 melanoma, 9 renal cell carcinoma and 9 head and neck cancer. In the dose-escalation cohort, 82.7% of patients were male, and the mean age was around 65 years with a range of roughly 23 to 79. Prior anti-PD-1, anti-PD-L1 or anti-CTLA-4 therapy was permitted, and checkpoint inhibitors had been received by less than 45% of dose-escalation patients. Partial responses occurred in three dose-escalation patients: two with cutaneous melanoma and one with hepatocellular carcinoma. The purpose of peripheral TCRbeta sequencing was to test whether ivuxolimab changed TCR sequence diversity and led to clonal T-cell expansion. The monotherapy dose-escalation portion (N of about 50 patients) of the phase I ivuxolimab trial is reported in the paper. What the study reported, not specific to this receptor: Low levels of normalized T-cell clonal expansion were also seen in some patients who did not respond. After ivuxolimab, more expanded clones were found on average in CD8+ T cells than in CD4+ T cells. Partial responders in the 0.1-3.0 mg/kg groups had among the lowest normalized peripheral clonal expansion, especially among CD8+ T cells. At doses of 0.1 to 3.0 mg/kg, clonal expansion of both CD4+ and CD8+ T cells in blood was seen between baseline and week 6. The antigen specificity of the clonally expanded peripheral T cells was not determined.

Cut back by 3 bases and 0 bases, the V and J ends lie 9 bases apart. From the germline V gene, CDR1 is SGHVS and CDR2 is FQNEAQ. From its cysteine to its phenylalanine, the CDR3 spans 16 amino acids. Just CDR3 DNA is preserved here, 48 bases in frame from base 1. Concerning this clone itself: The target of this receptor is not known. No much larger clone is present one base from it, and per-base qualities are unavailable.

Genomic DNA was isolated from the sorted cells so that the TCRbeta CDR3 region could be sequenced. The immunoSEQ Assay was used to sequence the TCRbeta CDR3 regions. What TCRdb holds here is the immuneACCESS table cut down to in-frame rearrangements. Part of the clones is not present; checked against another copy, under half of the missing clones reflect an unresolved V gene, and the others are unexplained. A total of over 65,000 clones appear in this sample, around 83% of them only once. The leading ten clones occupy roughly 0.8% of the sample. Patients with a history of autoimmune disease or receiving systemic immunosuppression were excluded from the trial. Peripheral blood for TCR sequencing was collected from all dose cohorts at baseline, on cycle 4 day 1, and on cycle 7 day 1. Samples were obtained from an open-label, multicenter, first-in-human phase I dose-escalation trial of ivuxolimab. Adults with locally advanced or metastatic head and neck squamous cell, hepatocellular, melanoma or renal cell carcinoma were enrolled in the trial. Before TCR sequencing, CD4+ T cells and CD8+ T cells were sorted from peripheral blood as separate populations.

The chain employs TRBV7-8 and TRBJ1-6, with no reliable assignment of the D segment. This specimen consisted of CD4+ or CD8+ T cells sorted from blood, obtained in a trial of the OX40 agonist ivuxolimab. This receptor was taken from an adult with an advanced solid tumor such as melanoma, head and neck, liver or kidney cancer. The DNA sequence is as follows: TGTGCCAGCAGCTTGGCAGGCCTCTCCTATAATTCACCCCTCCACTTT. Translated, it reads CASSLAGLSYNSPLHF.